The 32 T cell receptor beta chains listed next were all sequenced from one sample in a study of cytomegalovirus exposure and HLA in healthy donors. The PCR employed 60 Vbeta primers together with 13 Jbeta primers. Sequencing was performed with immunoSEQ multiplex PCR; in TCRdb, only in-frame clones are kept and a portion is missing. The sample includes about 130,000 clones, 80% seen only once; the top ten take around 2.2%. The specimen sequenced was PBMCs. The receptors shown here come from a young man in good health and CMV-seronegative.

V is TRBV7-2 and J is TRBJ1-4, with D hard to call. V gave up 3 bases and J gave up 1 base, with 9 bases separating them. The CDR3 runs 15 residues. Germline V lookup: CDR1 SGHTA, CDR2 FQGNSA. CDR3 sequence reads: CASSFSPVTNEKLFF. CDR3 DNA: TGTGCCAGCAGCTTTTCACCAGTAACTAATGAAAAACTGTTTTTT.

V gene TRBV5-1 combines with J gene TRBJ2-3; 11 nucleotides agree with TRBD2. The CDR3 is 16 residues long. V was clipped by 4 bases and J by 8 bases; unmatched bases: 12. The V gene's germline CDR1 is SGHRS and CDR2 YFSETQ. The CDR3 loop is CASSIELAGEAATQYF. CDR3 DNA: TGCGCCAGCAGCATAGAACTAGCGGGAGAAGCGGCTACGCAGTATTTT.

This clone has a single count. CDR3 in DNA: TGTGCCAGCAGCTTTACTAGGATTGAGCAGTTCTTC. It is translated as CASSFTRIEQFF. The rearrangement links TRBV7-2 to TRBJ2-1; possible D gene TRBD2, 5 bases. V lost 3 bases, J lost 9 bases, and 9 bases lay in between. Germline V gives CDR1 SGHTA, CDR2 FQGNSA. The CDR3 runs 12 residues.

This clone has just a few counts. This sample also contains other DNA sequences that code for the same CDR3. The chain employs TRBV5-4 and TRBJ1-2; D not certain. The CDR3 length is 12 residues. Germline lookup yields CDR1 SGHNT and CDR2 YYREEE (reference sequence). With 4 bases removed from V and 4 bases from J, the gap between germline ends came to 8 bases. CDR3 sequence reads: CASSPDTYGYTF. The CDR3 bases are TGTGCCAGCAGCCCAGACACCTATGGCTACACCTTC.

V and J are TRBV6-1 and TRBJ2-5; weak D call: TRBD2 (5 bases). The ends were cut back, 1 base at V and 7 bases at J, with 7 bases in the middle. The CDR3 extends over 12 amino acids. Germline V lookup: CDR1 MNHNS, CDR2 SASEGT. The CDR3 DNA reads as TGTGCCAGCAGTGAAGGCCGGGGGACCCAGTACTTC. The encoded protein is CASSEGRGTQYF.

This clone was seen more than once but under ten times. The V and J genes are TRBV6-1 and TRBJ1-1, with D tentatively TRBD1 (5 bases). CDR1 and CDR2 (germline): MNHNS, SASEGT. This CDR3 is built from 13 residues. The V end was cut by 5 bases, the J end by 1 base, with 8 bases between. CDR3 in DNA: TGTGCCAGCAGTAGACAGAGGAACACTGAAGCTTTCTTT. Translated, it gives CASSRQRNTEAFF.

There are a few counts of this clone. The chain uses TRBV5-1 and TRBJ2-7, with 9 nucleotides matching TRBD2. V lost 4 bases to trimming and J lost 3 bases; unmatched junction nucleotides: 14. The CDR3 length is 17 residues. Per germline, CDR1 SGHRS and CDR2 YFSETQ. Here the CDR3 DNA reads TGCGCCAGCAGCGGGGGAGGGCCAGCGGGAGGTATCTACGAGCAGTACTTC. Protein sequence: CASSGGGPAGGIYEQYF.

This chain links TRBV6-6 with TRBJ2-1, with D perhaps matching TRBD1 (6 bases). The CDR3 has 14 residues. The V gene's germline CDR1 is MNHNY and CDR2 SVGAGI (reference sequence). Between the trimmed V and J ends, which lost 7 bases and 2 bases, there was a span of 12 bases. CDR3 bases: TGTGCCAGCACCCGGGACAACGCCTACAATGAGCAGTTCTTC. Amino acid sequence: CASTRDNAYNEQFF.

This CDR3 is CASSLAEGDSPLHF. Written as DNA, the CDR3 is TGTGCCAGCAGCTTGGCCGAGGGGGATTCACCCCTCCACTTT. The chain links TRBV5-8 to TRBJ1-6; D may be TRBD1 (6 bases). V lost 0 bases, J lost 8 bases, and 9 bases lay in between. The CDR3 has 14 residues. Germline assignment: CDR1 SGHTS and CDR2 YDEGEE.

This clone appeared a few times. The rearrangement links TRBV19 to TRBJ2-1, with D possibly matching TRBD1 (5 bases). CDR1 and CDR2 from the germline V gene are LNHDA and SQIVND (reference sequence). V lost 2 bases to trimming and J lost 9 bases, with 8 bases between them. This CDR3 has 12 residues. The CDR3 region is CASSIQGIEQFF. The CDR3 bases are TGTGCCAGTAGTATACAGGGAATTGAGCAGTTCTTC.

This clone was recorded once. CDR3 DNA: TGTGCCAGCAGTTATGAGGGTCGGGCGGGCTACACCTTC. Translated: CASSYEGRAGYTF. The chain has TRBV6-5 and TRBJ1-2; D call uncertain. Germline CDR1 MNHEY, CDR2 SVGAGI. The ends were cut back, 3 bases at V and 8 bases at J, with 13 bases in the middle. CDR3 size: 13 residues.

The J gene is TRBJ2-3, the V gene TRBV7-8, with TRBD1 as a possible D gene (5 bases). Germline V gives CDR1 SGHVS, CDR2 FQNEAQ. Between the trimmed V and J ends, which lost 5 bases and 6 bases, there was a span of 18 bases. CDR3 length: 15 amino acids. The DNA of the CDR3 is TGTGCCAGCAGCCCGGCCTTTGTACCAGGGGATACGCAGTATTTT. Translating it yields CASSPAFVPGDTQYF.

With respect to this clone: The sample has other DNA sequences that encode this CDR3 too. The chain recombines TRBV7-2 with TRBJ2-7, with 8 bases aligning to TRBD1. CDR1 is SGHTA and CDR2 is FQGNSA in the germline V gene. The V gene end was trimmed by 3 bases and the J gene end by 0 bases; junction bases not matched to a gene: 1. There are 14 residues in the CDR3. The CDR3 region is CASSFTGGSYEQYF. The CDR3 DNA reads TGTGCCAGCAGCTTTACAGGGGGCTCCTACGAGCAGTACTTC.

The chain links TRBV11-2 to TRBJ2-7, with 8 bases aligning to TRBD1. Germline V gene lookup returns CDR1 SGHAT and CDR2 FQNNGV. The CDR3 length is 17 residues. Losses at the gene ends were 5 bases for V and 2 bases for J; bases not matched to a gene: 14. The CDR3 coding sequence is TGTGCCAGCAGCGACCGACGGGCCAGGGGGCTTCCCTACGAGCAGTACTTC. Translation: CASSDRRARGLPYEQYF.

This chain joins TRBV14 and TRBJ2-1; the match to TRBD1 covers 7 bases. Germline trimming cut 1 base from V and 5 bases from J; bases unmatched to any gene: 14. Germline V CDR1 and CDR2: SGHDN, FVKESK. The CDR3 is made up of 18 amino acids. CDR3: CASSQVIGGSFSDNEQFF. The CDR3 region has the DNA TGTGCCAGCAGCCAAGTGATAGGGGGCTCATTTTCGGACAATGAGCAGTTCTTC.

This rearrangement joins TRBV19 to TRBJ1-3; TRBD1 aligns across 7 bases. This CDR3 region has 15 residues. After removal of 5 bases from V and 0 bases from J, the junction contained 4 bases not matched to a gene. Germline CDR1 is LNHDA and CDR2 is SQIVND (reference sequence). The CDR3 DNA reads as TGTGCCAGTAGTCCCGGGACAGACTCTGGAAACACCATATATTTT. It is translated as CASSPGTDSGNTIYF.

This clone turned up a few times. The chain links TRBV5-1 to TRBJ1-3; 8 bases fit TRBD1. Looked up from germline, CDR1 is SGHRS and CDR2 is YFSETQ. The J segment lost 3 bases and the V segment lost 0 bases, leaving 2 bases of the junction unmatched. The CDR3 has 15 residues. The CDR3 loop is CASSLEGQVGNTIYF. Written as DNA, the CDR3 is TGCGCCAGCAGCTTGGAGGGACAGGTTGGAAACACCATATATTTT.

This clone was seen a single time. CDR3 in amino acids: CASGQPINTEAFF. Written as DNA, the CDR3 is TGTGCCAGCGGACAGCCAATTAACACTGAAGCTTTCTTT. This sequence joins TRBV11-1 and TRBJ1-1; TRBD1 is a possible D gene (6 bases). This CDR3 has 13 residues. From germline, CDR1 is SGHAT and CDR2 FQDESV (reference sequence). Trimming cost V 8 bases and J 2 bases, with 12 bases left between them.

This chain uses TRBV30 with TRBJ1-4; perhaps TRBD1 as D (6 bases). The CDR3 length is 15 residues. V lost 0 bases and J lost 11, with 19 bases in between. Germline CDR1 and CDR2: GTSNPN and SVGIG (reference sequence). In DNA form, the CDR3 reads TGTGCCTGGAGTGTAAGCAGGGGCCCTTTTTGGAAACTGTTTTTT. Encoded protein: CAWSVSRGPFWKLFF.

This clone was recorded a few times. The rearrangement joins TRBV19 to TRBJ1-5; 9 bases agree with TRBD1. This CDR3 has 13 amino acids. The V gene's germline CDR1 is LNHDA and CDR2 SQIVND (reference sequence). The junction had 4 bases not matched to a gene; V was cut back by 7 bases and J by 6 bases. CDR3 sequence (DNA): TGTGCCAGTATAGGACAGGGGTTTCAGCCCCAGCATTTT. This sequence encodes CASIGQGFQPQHF.

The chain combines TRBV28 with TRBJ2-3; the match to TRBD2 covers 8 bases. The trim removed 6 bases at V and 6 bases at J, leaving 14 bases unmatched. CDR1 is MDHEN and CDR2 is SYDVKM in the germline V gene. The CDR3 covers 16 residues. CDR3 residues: CASSASRSGSLDTQYF. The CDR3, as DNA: TGTGCCAGCAGCGCCTCTCGAAGCGGGAGTTTGGATACGCAGTATTTT.

The CDR3, as DNA: TGTGCCAGCAGCGGGGGGACTAGCTCCCATGAGCAGTTCTTC. This translates into CASSGGTSSHEQFF. The gene calls are TRBV9 and TRBJ2-1, with 9 nucleotides matching TRBD2. In germline, CDR1 is SGDLS, CDR2 YYNGEE. The CDR3 covers 14 residues. After removal of 3 bases from V and 8 bases from J, the junction contained 6 bases not matched to a gene.

The CDR3 protein is CASSFSSNYGYTF. CDR3 nucleotides: TGCGCCAGCAGCTTTAGCTCTAACTATGGCTACACCTTC. The J gene is TRBJ1-2, the V gene TRBV5-1; D unresolved. Germline assignment: CDR1 SGHRS and CDR2 YFSETQ. V was clipped by 2 bases and J by 0 bases, with 5 bases between them. The CDR3 contains 13 residues.

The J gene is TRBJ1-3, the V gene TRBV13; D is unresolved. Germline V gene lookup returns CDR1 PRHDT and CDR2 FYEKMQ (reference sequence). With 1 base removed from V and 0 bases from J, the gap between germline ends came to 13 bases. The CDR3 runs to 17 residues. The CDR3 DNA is TGTGCCAGCAGCTTAGTAGGAGTCCCAAGCTCTGGAAACACCATATATTTT. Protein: CASSLVGVPSSGNTIYF.

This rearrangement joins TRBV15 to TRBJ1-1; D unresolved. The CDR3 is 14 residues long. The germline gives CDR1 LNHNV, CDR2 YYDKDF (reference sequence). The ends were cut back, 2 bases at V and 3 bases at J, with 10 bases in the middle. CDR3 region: CATSRSTRDTEAFF. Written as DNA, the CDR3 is TGTGCCACCAGCAGATCTACACGGGACACTGAAGCTTTCTTT.

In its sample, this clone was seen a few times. The chain's CDR3 is CASSHDLTDEQYF. CDR3 nucleotides: TGTGCCAGCAGCCACGACCTGACAGACGAGCAGTACTTC. The chain carries TRBV28 and TRBJ2-7; D perhaps matches TRBD1 (5 bases). The germline V and J ends were trimmed by 6 bases and 5 bases, with 14 bases remaining between them. CDR1 is MDHEN, CDR2 SYDVKM, per germline. CDR3 length: 13 residues.

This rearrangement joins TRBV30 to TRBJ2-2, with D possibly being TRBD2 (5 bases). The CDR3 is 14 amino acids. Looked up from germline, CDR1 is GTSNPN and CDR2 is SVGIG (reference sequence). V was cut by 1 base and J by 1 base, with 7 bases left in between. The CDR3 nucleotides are TGTGCCTGGAGTGCCGGGGAGAACACCGGGGAGCTGTTTTTT. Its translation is CAWSAGENTGELFF.

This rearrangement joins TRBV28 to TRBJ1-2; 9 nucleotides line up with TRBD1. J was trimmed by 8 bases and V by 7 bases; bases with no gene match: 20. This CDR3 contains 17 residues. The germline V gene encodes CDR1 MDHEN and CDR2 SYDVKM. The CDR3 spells CASTPGQGQLPEGGYTF. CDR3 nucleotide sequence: TGTGCCAGCACCCCGGGACAGGGTCAACTTCCGGAAGGGGGCTACACCTTC.

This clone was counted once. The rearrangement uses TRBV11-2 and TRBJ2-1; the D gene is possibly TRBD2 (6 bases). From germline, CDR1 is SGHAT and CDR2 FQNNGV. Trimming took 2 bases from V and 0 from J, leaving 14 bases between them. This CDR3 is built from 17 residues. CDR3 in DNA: TGTGCCAGCAGCTTATTCTCGGGGGTGGACTCCTACAATGAGCAGTTCTTC. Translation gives CASSLFSGVDSYNEQFF. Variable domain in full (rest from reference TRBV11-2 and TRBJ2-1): EAGVAQSPRYKIIEKRQSVAFWCNPISGHATLYWYQQILGQGPKLLIQFQNNGVVDDSQLPKDRFSAERLKGVDSTLKIQPAKLEDSAVYLCASSLFSGVDSYNEQFFGPGTRLTVL.

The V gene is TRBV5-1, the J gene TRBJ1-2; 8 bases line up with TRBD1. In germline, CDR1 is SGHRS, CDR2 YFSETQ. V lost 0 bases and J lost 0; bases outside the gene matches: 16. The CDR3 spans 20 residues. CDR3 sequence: CASSLVIGRGPPQTNYGYTF. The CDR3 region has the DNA TGCGCCAGCAGCTTGGTAATAGGCAGGGGGCCGCCCCAAACTAACTATGGCTACACCTTC.

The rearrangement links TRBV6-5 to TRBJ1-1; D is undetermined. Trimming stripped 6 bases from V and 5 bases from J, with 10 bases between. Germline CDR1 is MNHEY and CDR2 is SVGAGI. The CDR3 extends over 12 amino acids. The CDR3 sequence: CASSSLRTEAFF. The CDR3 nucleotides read TGTGCCAGCAGCTCGTTGAGGACTGAAGCTTTCTTT.

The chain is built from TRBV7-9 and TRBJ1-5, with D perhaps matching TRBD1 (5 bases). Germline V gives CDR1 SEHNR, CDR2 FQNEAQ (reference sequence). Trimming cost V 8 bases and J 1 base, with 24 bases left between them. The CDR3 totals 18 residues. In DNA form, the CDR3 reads TGTGCCAGCCAAAAGGGCCCTATGTGGGGCGTAAGCAATCAGCCCCAGCATTTT. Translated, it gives CASQKGPMWGVSNQPQHF. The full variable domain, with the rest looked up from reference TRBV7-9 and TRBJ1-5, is DTGVSQNPRHKITKRGQNVTFRCDPISEHNRLYWYRQTLGQGPEFLTYFQNEAQLEKSRLLSDRFSAERPKGSFSTLEIQRTEQGDSAMYLCASQKGPMWGVSNQPQHFGDGTRLSIL.